The text below deals with one T cell receptor beta chain. The source of the sample is a study of blood T cell repertoires in COVID-19. Original analysis: Amplification of reference gene primers was used by the study to estimate nucleated cell counts. Repertoires were generated with immunoSEQ multiplex PCR, while TCRdb's copy carries only in-frame clones and drops some. That table gives V, J and clone size, and the DNA gave D and trimming. In the table there are about 110,000 clones, less than 85% of which are singletons. Between the trimmed V and J ends, which lost 3 bases and 0 bases, there was a span of 13 bases. The CDR3 has 16 residues. The germline gives CDR1 SGDLS, CDR2 YYNGEE.

The sequenced sample was peripheral blood. The sequence was obtained from a woman of 80 years or more with acute or convalescent COVID-19. This chain uses TRBV9 with TRBJ1-3; weak D call: TRBD1 (6 bases). This CDR3 is CASSAQLTGSGNTIYF. The CDR3 DNA follows: TGTGCCAGCAGCGCTCAGTTGACAGGCTCTGGAAACACCATATATTTT.